This is a list of T cell receptor beta chains from one sample in a study of blood T cells in healthy people across ages. Each CDR3 protein gets one entry after TCRdb re-called the 5' RACE reads with MiXCR. The table lists 500,000 to 600,000 distinct CDR3 sequences, approximately 25% of them singletons. The specimen sequenced was blood. These TCRs come from a woman in her 70s in good health. Each CDR3 is given with its conserved first and last residue.

cdr3_aa: CASSYSDGRDTQYF
v_call: TRBV6-2/TRBV6-3
j_call: TRBJ2-3

cdr3_aa: CSATDSYNEQFF
v_call: TRBV20-1
j_call: TRBJ2-1

cdr3_aa: CSARPGGGPDTQYF
v_call: TRBV20-1
j_call: TRBJ2-3

cdr3_aa: CASSPSPQWGKQYF
v_call: TRBV12-3/TRBV12-4
j_call: TRBJ2-7

cdr3_aa: CSERLAEETQYF
v_call: TRBV29-1
j_call: TRBJ2-5

cdr3_aa: CSVGLVGETSSYNEQFF
v_call: TRBV29-1
j_call: TRBJ2-1

cdr3_aa: CASRRLTRGSTEAFF
v_call: TRBV12-3/TRBV12-4
j_call: TRBJ1-1

cdr3_aa: CSASGYSYNSPLHF
v_call: TRBV20-1
j_call: TRBJ1-6

cdr3_aa: CSARDIVGQSAFF
v_call: TRBV20-1
j_call: TRBJ1-1

cdr3_aa: CASSLPRGLGSGYTF
v_call: TRBV5-6
j_call: TRBJ1-2

cdr3_aa: CASSWDRDHESNEKLFF
v_call: TRBV5-1
j_call: TRBJ1-4

cdr3_aa: CASSQFTGQERHQPQHF
v_call: TRBV6-1
j_call: TRBJ1-5

cdr3_aa: CASSIRPNEKLFF
v_call: TRBV5-6
j_call: TRBJ1-4

cdr3_aa: CASSYGGTAYEQYF
v_call: TRBV6-2/TRBV6-3
j_call: TRBJ2-7

cdr3_aa: CASSEAAGLADTQYF
v_call: TRBV6-1
j_call: TRBJ2-3